Presented here are 27 T cell receptor beta chains from one specimen sequenced in a study of CD8 T cells in Susac syndrome. RNA was extracted with the RNeasy kit, and a quantity of roughly 0.5 to 1 ug was reverse transcribed using random hexamers. TCRdb re-called the immunoSEQ multiplex PCR reads with MiXCR, one entry per CDR3 protein. This sample has some 300,000 distinct CDR3 sequences, with approximately 89% found just once. Sequencing was performed on CD8+ T cells from PBMCs. These receptors all stem from a human donor with multiple sclerosis.

CDR3 DNA: TGCGCCAGCAGCCAAGATCGGACAGATTACGAGCAGTACTTC. Protein sequence: CASSQDRTDYEQYF. This rearrangement joins TRBV4-3 to TRBJ2-7, with D possibly being TRBD1 (6 bases). Germline V CDR1 and CDR2: LGHNA, YSLEER. There are 14 residues in the CDR3. The V and J ends lost 0 bases and 4 bases respectively, with 10 bases between them.

The J gene is TRBJ2-2, the V gene TRBV19; the D call may be TRBD1 or TRBD2 (5 bases each). Trimming stripped 1 base from V and 5 bases from J, with 14 bases between. The CDR3 covers 16 residues. Germline lookup yields CDR1 LNHDA and CDR2 SQIVND (reference sequence). Written as DNA, the CDR3 is TGTGCCAGTAGTATAGGTCCAGGGAGCGAAACCGGGGAGCTGTTTTTT. Translating gives CASSIGPGSETGELFF. Drawing the rest from reference TRBV19 and TRBJ2-2, the complete variable domain is DGGITQSPKYLFRKEGQNVTLSCEQNLNHDAMYWYRQDPGQGLRLIYYSQIVNDFQKGDIAEGYSVSREKKESFPLTVTSAQKNPTAFYLCASSIGPGSETGELFFGEGSRLTVL.

This chain links TRBV12-3 or TRBV12-4 with TRBJ2-3; 8 bases fit TRBD2. CDR3 length: 17 amino acids. V was clipped by 6 bases and J by 0 bases; unmatched bases: 11. The CDR3 bases are TGTGCCAGCAGCCCCCTGCTAGCGGGCCCTAGCACAGATACGCAGTATTTT. Amino acid sequence: CASSPLLAGPSTDTQYF.

This chain connects TRBV20-1 to TRBJ2-7; TRBD2 aligns across 7 bases. The ends lost 6 bases at V and 3 bases at J; junction bases unmatched: 11. CDR3 length: 14 amino acids. CDR1 DFQATT and CDR2 SNEGSKA come from the germline V gene (reference sequence). This CDR3 reads CSARSGTTIYEQYF. The CDR3, as DNA: TGCAGTGCGCGCTCCGGGACTACTATCTACGAGCAGTACTTC.

The chain carries TRBV13 and TRBJ1-2; TRBD1 might be the D (6 bases). Between the trimmed V and J ends, which lost 5 bases and 4 bases, there was a span of 23 bases. CDR3 length equals 17 residues. In germline, CDR1 is PRHDT, CDR2 FYEKMQ (reference sequence). The CDR3 loop reads CASSPAPGTQGGYGYTF. The DNA of the CDR3 is TGTGCCAGCAGCCCAGCCCCCGGGACACAGGGCGGCTATGGCTACACCTTC.

This clonotype was detected only once. This CDR3 reads CASSPPPGSRGGNTDTQYF. CDR3 DNA: TGTGCCAGCTCACCGCCGCCCGGGTCGCGGGGGGGGAACACAGATACGCAGTATTTT. The chain has TRBV18 and TRBJ2-3; 9 bases map to TRBD2. Trimming at V came to 3 bases and at J to 2 bases, leaving 15 bases not matched to a gene. Germline V lookup: CDR1 KGHSH, CDR2 LQKENI. The CDR3 is 19 amino acids. Combining the CDR3 with reference TRBV18 and TRBJ2-3 gives the whole variable domain NAGVMQNPRHLVRRRGQEARLRCSPMKGHSHVYWYRQLPEEGLKFMVYLQKENIIDESGMPKERFSAEFPKEGPSILRIQQVVRGDSAAYFCASSPPPGSRGGNTDTQYFGPGTRLTVL.

The rearrangement links TRBV7-9 to TRBJ2-3, with D uncertain. Trimming took 4 bases from V and 0 from J, leaving 8 bases between them. Germline V gives CDR1 SEHNR, CDR2 FQNEAQ (reference sequence). CDR3 length: 14 residues. The CDR3 coding sequence is TGTGCCAGCAGCTCAAAATCTAGCACAGATACGCAGTATTTT. It is translated as CASSSKSSTDTQYF. Using reference TRBV7-9 and TRBJ2-3 for the parts outside the CDR3, the full variable domain is DTGVSQNPRHKITKRGQNVTFRCDPISEHNRLYWYRQTLGQGPEFLTYFQNEAQLEKSRLLSDRFSAERPKGSFSTLEIQRTEQGDSAMYLCASSSKSSTDTQYFGPGTRLTVL.

A single count supports this clonotype. This rearrangement joins TRBV5-5 to TRBJ2-7; D is uncertain. CDR1 SGHKS and CDR2 YYEKEE come from the germline V gene (reference sequence). Between the trimmed V and J ends, which lost 5 bases and 2 bases, there was a span of 20 bases. The CDR3 length is 16 residues. For the CDR3, the DNA is TGTGCCAGCAGTCCAAGGGTCGTAACACCCGCCTACGAGCAGTACTTC. Translated, it gives CASSPRVVTPAYEQYF. Using reference TRBV5-5 and TRBJ2-7 for the parts outside the CDR3, the full variable domain is DAGVTQSPTHLIKTRGQQVTLRCSPISGHKSVSWYQQVLGQGPQFIFQYYEKEERGRGNFPDRFSARQFPNYSSELNVNALLLGDSALYLCASSPRVVTPAYEQYFGPGTRLTVT.

V usage is TRBV5-4 and J usage is TRBJ2-3; possible D gene TRBD2, 5 bases. Per the germline V gene, CDR1 is SGHNT and CDR2 is YYREEE (reference sequence). The CDR3 extends over 15 amino acids. V was cut by 3 bases and J by 0 bases, with 11 bases left in between. CDR3 in DNA: TGTGCCAGCAGCTCCCCGGAGGATAGCACAGATACGCAGTATTTT. Translating gives CASSSPEDSTDTQYF.

CDR3 region: CASTQKGTFQPQHF. The DNA of the CDR3 is TGTGCCAGCACCCAGAAGGGGACATTCCAGCCCCAGCATTTT. The V call is TRBV6-1, the J call TRBJ1-5, with a possible D match to TRBD1 (6 bases). In germline, CDR1 is MNHNS, CDR2 SASEGT. This CDR3 region has 14 residues. V was shortened by 7 bases and J by 7 bases, with 17 bases between the two germline ends.

The CDR3 DNA is TGTGCCAGCAGCTTGGGGGGACTTACCACAGATACGCAGTATTTT. Translating gives CASSLGGLTTDTQYF. This chain uses TRBV7-9 with TRBJ2-3; tentative D call: TRBD2 (6 bases). V was shortened by 3 bases and J by 2 bases, with 12 bases between the two germline ends. Germline V CDR1 and CDR2: SEHNR, FQNEAQ (reference sequence). The CDR3 is 15 amino acids. Based on the CDR3 plus reference TRBV7-9 and TRBJ2-3, the full variable domain is DTGVSQNPRHKITKRGQNVTFRCDPISEHNRLYWYRQTLGQGPEFLTYFQNEAQLEKSRLLSDRFSAERPKGSFSTLEIQRTEQGDSAMYLCASSLGGLTTDTQYFGPGTRLTVL.

This clonotype was found once. The chain carries TRBV19 and TRBJ2-1; TRBD1 matches at 12 bases. Trimming at V came to 6 bases and at J to 8 bases, leaving 17 bases not matched to a gene. The CDR3 extends over 18 amino acids. Germline V gene data show CDR1 as LNHDA and CDR2 as SQIVND (reference sequence). The CDR3 DNA reads as TGTGCCAGTAGCATCCCCGGAGGGGGGACAGGGGGCGTGGATGAGCAGTTCTTC. Translated: CASSIPGGGTGGVDEQFF.

The chain carries TRBV19 and TRBJ2-7; 8 bases align to TRBD1. The CDR3 is made up of 14 amino acids. CDR1 is LNHDA and CDR2 is SQIVND in the germline V gene (reference sequence). The J segment lost 3 bases and the V segment lost 5 bases, leaving 6 bases of the junction unmatched. CDR3 loop: CASSLSGGLYEQYF. CDR3 coding DNA: TGTGCCAGTAGTCTCTCAGGGGGCCTCTACGAGCAGTACTTC.

The chain is built from TRBV9 and TRBJ2-1; D remains ambiguous. CDR3 length: 16 residues. CDR1 and CDR2 (germline): SGDLS, YYNGEE. Trimming pared 0 bases from V and 0 bases from J, leaving 10 bases between. CDR3 nucleotides: TGTGCCAGCAGCGTAGTTGCCACGAGCTCCTACAATGAGCAGTTCTTC. It yields the protein CASSVVATSSYNEQFF. Supplemented by reference TRBV9 and TRBJ2-1, the full variable domain reads DSGVTQTPKHLITATGQRVTLRCSPRSGDLSVYWYQQSLDQGLQFLIQYYNGEERAKGNILERFSAQQFPDLHSELNLSSLELGDSALYFCASSVVATSSYNEQFFGPGTRLTVL.

The rearrangement uses TRBV2 and TRBJ2-1; D perhaps matches TRBD1 (6 bases). V gave up 7 bases and J gave up 4 bases, with 14 bases separating them. This CDR3 comprises 14 residues. Germline V gene data show CDR1 as SNHLY and CDR2 as FYNNEI. For the CDR3, the DNA is TGTGCCAGCACCAAGGGAGACAGGTACAATGAGCAGTTCTTC. It yields the protein CASTKGDRYNEQFF.

The chain's CDR3 is CASSPRGDLDIQYF. For the CDR3, the DNA is TGTGCCAGCAGTCCCCGAGGGGATTTGGACATTCAGTACTTC. This chain connects TRBV28 to TRBJ2-4, with D possibly being TRBD1 or TRBD2 (5 bases each). The CDR3 totals 14 residues. From germline, CDR1 is MDHEN and CDR2 SYDVKM. Trimming pared 5 bases from V and 8 bases from J, leaving 16 bases between.

V is TRBV20-1 and J is TRBJ2-1; 7 positions agree with TRBD1. The CDR3 contains 15 residues. J lost 8 bases, V lost 2 bases, and 12 bases had no gene match. Looked up from germline, CDR1 is DFQATT and CDR2 is SNEGSKA (reference sequence). CDR3 residues: CSARNERGRLDEQFF. The CDR3 DNA follows: TGCAGTGCTAGAAATGAGAGGGGGCGCTTAGATGAGCAGTTCTTC.

The table lists this clonotype with a count of one. V is TRBV2 and J is TRBJ2-5; D call uncertain. The CDR3 is 15 residues long. The ends were cut back, 2 bases at V and 2 bases at J, with 12 bases in the middle. Germline CDR1 SNHLY, CDR2 FYNNEI. For the CDR3, the DNA is TGTGCCAGCAGTGAACTACCCCGGAATCAAGAGACCCAGTACTTC. This encodes CASSELPRNQETQYF.

The sample holds a few counts of this clonotype. The V and J genes are TRBV6-4 and TRBJ2-5, with 7 nucleotides matching TRBD2. The CDR3 covers 15 residues. Germline lookup yields CDR1 MRHNA and CDR2 SNTAGT. V trimming: 4 bases; J trimming: 5 bases; junction bases outside the gene matches: 10. CDR3 in amino acids: CASSGVAGEGETQYF. CDR3 coding DNA: TGTGCCAGCAGTGGGGTTGCGGGAGAAGGCGAGACCCAGTACTTC.

The J gene is TRBJ2-7, the V gene TRBV29-1; no reliable D call. The CDR3 has 12 amino acids. V was trimmed by 6 bases and J by 0 bases, leaving 9 bases between them. The V gene's germline CDR1 is SQVTM and CDR2 ANQGSEA. CDR3 sequence: CSVVDTSYEQYF. For the CDR3, the DNA is TGCAGCGTGGTCGACACCTCCTACGAGCAGTACTTC.

V gene TRBV4-1 combines with J gene TRBJ1-1, with D perhaps matching TRBD1 (5 bases). With 1 base removed from V and 6 bases from J, the gap between germline ends came to 12 bases. Germline-derived CDR1 and CDR2 are MGHRA and YSYEKL. CDR3 length equals 14 residues. CDR3 region: CASSQVLGTPEAFF. DNA of the CDR3: TGCGCCAGCAGCCAAGTGTTGGGGACGCCTGAAGCTTTCTTT.

A single count supports this clonotype. J is TRBJ2-5 and V is TRBV27, with 7 bases matching TRBD1. V lost 6 bases to trimming and J lost 4 bases; unmatched junction nucleotides: 23. Looked up from germline, CDR1 is MNHEY and CDR2 is SMNVEV (reference sequence). The CDR3 is 19 residues long. The CDR3 loop reads CASSERTGAVISPGETQYF. For the CDR3, the DNA is TGTGCCAGCAGCGAACGGACAGGAGCAGTGATAAGCCCAGGAGAGACCCAGTACTTC.

The rearrangement joins TRBV27 to TRBJ1-5; D remains unclear. CDR3 length equals 17 residues. Trimming left V 4 bases short and J 0 bases short, with 16 bases between. Per germline, CDR1 MNHEY and CDR2 SMNVEV (reference sequence). The CDR3 region is CASSSLGGFYSNQPQHF. CDR3 in DNA: TGTGCCAGCAGTTCCTTAGGCGGGTTCTATAGCAATCAGCCCCAGCATTTT.

The chain recombines TRBV24-1 with TRBJ2-5, with D hard to call. The germline V gene encodes CDR1 KGHDR and CDR2 SFDVKD. The CDR3 covers 12 residues. Deletions cut 3 bases from V and 5 bases from J, with 6 bases between. The CDR3, as DNA: TGTGCCACCAGTGATACCGCGGAGACCCAGTACTTC. It specifies CATSDTAETQYF.

The chain couples TRBV7-2 to TRBJ2-2; D is unresolved. Trimming removed 5 bases from V and 5 bases from J, with 6 bases in between. CDR1 and CDR2 from the germline V gene are SGHTA and FQGNSA. This CDR3 comprises 12 residues. CDR3 nucleotide sequence: TGTGCCAGCAGCCATTGGACCGGGGAGCTGTTTTTT. Its protein product is CASSHWTGELFF. The full variable domain, with the rest looked up from reference TRBV7-2 and TRBJ2-2, is GAGVSQSPSNKVTEKGKDVELRCDPISGHTALYWYRQSLGQGLEFLIYFQGNSAPDKSGLPSDRFSAERTGGSVSTLTIQRTQQEDSAVYLCASSHWTGELFFGEGSRLTVL.

The chain links TRBV19 to TRBJ2-3; tentative D call: TRBD1 (6 bases). Trimming cost V 6 bases and J 8 bases, with 12 bases left between them. The CDR3 is 12 amino acids. CDR1 is LNHDA and CDR2 is SQIVND in the germline V gene (reference sequence). The CDR3 region is CASRPRGGTQYF. The CDR3 DNA reads TGTGCCAGTAGACCCCGAGGGGGTACGCAGTATTTT.

The rearrangement joins TRBV13 to TRBJ2-1; no clear D. The CDR3 runs 14 residues. Germline V lookup: CDR1 PRHDT, CDR2 FYEKMQ (reference sequence). The ends were cut back, 5 bases at V and 5 bases at J, with 13 bases in the middle. The CDR3 coding sequence is TGTGCCAGCAGCACACCCCGGGTCAACAATGAGCAGTTCTTC. Its protein product is CASSTPRVNNEQFF.